The following is a TCR beta chain sequence with its context. Its antigen is still unknown. Using a J-beta primer mix together with a sample-barcoded 5' primer, a second PCR was run for roughly 7 to 11 cycles. MiXCR, applied by TCRdb to the 5' RACE reads, yields one record per CDR3 protein. In the table there are approximately 900,000 distinct CDR3 sequences, roughly 48% of which are singletons. This sample is part of a study of blood T cells in healthy people across ages. Study results and caveats: Measured against age, TCR beta diversity per million T cells decreased in a roughly linear manner.

V trimming: 5 bases; J trimming: 3 bases; junction bases outside the gene matches: 7. There are 15 residues in the CDR3. In germline, CDR1 is LGHDT, CDR2 YNNKEL (reference sequence). Sequenced input: blood. This clonotype was sampled from a man aged 25-40 years in good health. This chain links TRBV3-1 with TRBJ1-2, with 9 nucleotides matching TRBD1. Written as DNA, the CDR3 is TGTGCCAGCAGCAACAGGGGGCACGGGGACTATGGCTACACCTTC. Protein: CASSNRGHGDYGYTF.